This T cell receptor beta chain originates from a study of blood T cell repertoires in COVID-19. Study information: Researchers got acute and convalescent COVID-19 samples from the United States, Italy and Spain.

Germline V gene data show CDR1 as LNHDA and CDR2 as SQIVND (reference sequence). There are 16 residues in the CDR3. The V gene end was trimmed by 3 bases and the J gene end by 2 bases; junction bases not matched to a gene: 8. Libraries were prepared by immunoSEQ multiplex PCR; TCRdb keeps only in-frame clonotypes and omits some of them. The sample lists about 130,000 clones; just under 85% were seen once. The V gene is TRBV19, the J gene TRBJ2-7; 9 nucleotides line up with TRBD2. The sequence derives from a woman between 50 and 59 years old with acute or convalescent COVID-19. The sequenced sample consisted of peripheral blood. For the CDR3, the DNA is TGTGCCAGTAGTATCGCCGGGGCTAGCGGGGCCTACGAGCAGTACTTC. This translates into CASSIAGASGAYEQYF. Full variable domain (outside the CDR3, taken from reference TRBV19 and TRBJ2-7): DGGITQSPKYLFRKEGQNVTLSCEQNLNHDAMYWYRQDPGQGLRLIYYSQIVNDFQKGDIAEGYSVSREKKESFPLTVTSAQKNPTAFYLCASSIAGASGAYEQYFGPGTRLTVT.